This T cell receptor (beta chain) was sequenced during a study of early T cells in non-severe SARS-CoV-2 infection. Study as a whole: Bulk RNA from unsorted whole blood was sequenced; chains were unpaired.

TCRdb re-analysed the 5' RACE reads in MiXCR, keeping a single row per CDR3 protein. The sample comprises some 61,000 distinct CDR3 sequences, over 9.5% of which are singletons, and roughly 4.5% rests with the top ten. The germline V and J ends were trimmed by 5 bases and 4 bases, with 18 bases remaining between them. Germline-derived CDR1 and CDR2 are MNHEY and SVGAGI. This CDR3 has 15 amino acids. Sequencing used whole blood. The sequence came from an adult who was a healthcare worker with PCR-confirmed SARS-CoV-2 infection or an uninfected control (not recorded which). This rearrangement joins TRBV6-5 to TRBJ2-7; tentatively, D is TRBD2 (6 bases). Written as DNA, the CDR3 is TGTGCCAGCAGTCAGCGGTTGGAGGGGCGGTACGAGCAGTACTTC. Translated: CASSQRLEGRYEQYF.